Detailed here is one TCR beta chain. The record originates from a study of blood T cell repertoires in COVID-19. Study at large: Some COVID-19 samples were acute and others convalescent; all came from the United States, Italy and Spain.

Original analysis: Scientists estimated how many nucleated cells there were by amplifying reference gene primers. The repertoire was sequenced with immunoSEQ multiplex PCR; TCRdb's copy has only in-frame clones and lacks some. D and trimming were read from the DNA, whereas the V and J calls and clone size are those reported in that table. The table shows some 20,000 clones, with roughly 86% occurring only once. Trimming took 3 bases from V and 8 from J, leaving 10 bases between them. CDR1 and CDR2 (germline): SGHTA, FQGNSA. The CDR3 consists of 13 residues. This chain joins TRBV7-2 and TRBJ1-4, with D unclear. The material sequenced was peripheral blood. The source of this sequence is a man aged 70-80 years with acute or convalescent COVID-19. The CDR3 protein is CASSLEREEKLFF. As DNA, the CDR3 is TGTGCCAGCAGCTTGGAAAGGGAGGAAAAACTGTTTTTT.